A selection of T cell receptor beta chains follows, all from one sample in a study of T cell responses to AZD1222 COVID-19 vaccine. Clones were sequenced by immunoSEQ multiplex PCR, and TCRdb holds only the in-frame ones, with some missing. Here the sample spans about 140,000 clones, 70% to 90% being singletons. The sample was peripheral blood, taken on day 0 of AZD1222 vaccination. Receptors were obtained from an adult in good health. Both conserved end residues are part of each CDR3. Each record gives: CDR3 protein, CDR3 DNA, D gene, J gene, V gene. The D gene is left open where the match is weak.

CDR3 protein: CASTRQAKNTEAFF
CDR3 DNA: TGTGCCAGTACCAGACAGGCTAAGAACACTGAAGCTTTCTTT
D gene: NA
J gene: TRBJ1-1
V gene: TRBV19

CDR3 protein: CASSPLGQGAGELFF
CDR3 DNA: TGTGCCAGCAGCCCATTGGGACAGGGGGCCGGGGAGCTGTTTTTT
D gene: TRBD1
J gene: TRBJ2-2
V gene: TRBV9

CDR3 protein: CAISESSGRAGELFF
CDR3 DNA: TGTGCCATCAGTGAGTCGTCAGGACGCGCCGGGGAGCTGTTTTTT
D gene: NA
J gene: TRBJ2-2
V gene: TRBV10-3

CDR3 protein: CASSLMAHGRNEQYF
CDR3 DNA: TGTGCCAGCAGCTTAATGGCCCACGGCAGGAACGAGCAGTACTTC
D gene: NA
J gene: TRBJ2-7
V gene: TRBV11-2

CDR3 protein: CASSPQPGTVFNYGYTF
CDR3 DNA: TGTGCCAGCAGCCCACAACCTGGGACAGTATTTAACTATGGCTACACCTTC
D gene: TRBD1
J gene: TRBJ1-2
V gene: TRBV3-1/TRBV3-2

CDR3 protein: CSVGGGNTEAFF
CDR3 DNA: TGCAGCGTTGGGGGCGGTAACACTGAAGCTTTCTTT
D gene: NA
J gene: TRBJ1-1
V gene: TRBV29-1

CDR3 protein: CASSPTGRGNQPQHF
CDR3 DNA: TGTGCCAGCAGCCCCACGGGCAGGGGCAATCAGCCCCAGCATTTT
D gene: NA
J gene: TRBJ1-5
V gene: TRBV5-8

CDR3 protein: CASSVDSSYEQYF
CDR3 DNA: TGTGCCAGCAGCGTAGACAGTTCCTACGAGCAGTACTTC
D gene: NA
J gene: TRBJ2-7
V gene: TRBV9

CDR3 protein: CASSGSPVNQPQHF
CDR3 DNA: TGTGCCAGCTCAGGGTCACCGGTTAATCAGCCCCAGCATTTT
D gene: NA
J gene: TRBJ1-5
V gene: TRBV18

CDR3 protein: CATGRGAEYYGYTF
CDR3 DNA: TGTGCCACTGGGAGGGGGGCGGAATACTATGGCTACACCTTC
D gene: NA
J gene: TRBJ1-2
V gene: TRBV27

CDR3 protein: CASSEALGGGNQPQHF
CDR3 DNA: TGTGCCAGCAGTGAAGCGCTTGGAGGGGGCAATCAGCCCCAGCATTTT
D gene: NA
J gene: TRBJ1-5
V gene: TRBV6-1

CDR3 protein: CASSRGGSNQPQHF
CDR3 DNA: TGTGCCAGTAGTAGGGGAGGAAGCAATCAGCCCCAGCATTTT
D gene: NA
J gene: TRBJ1-5
V gene: TRBV19

CDR3 protein: CSVETGLEQFF
CDR3 DNA: TGCAGCGTAGAGACGGGGCTTGAGCAGTTCTTC
D gene: NA
J gene: TRBJ2-1
V gene: TRBV29-1

CDR3 protein: CASSLDGYEQYF
CDR3 DNA: TGTGCCAGCAGCTTAGACGGCTACGAGCAGTACTTC
D gene: NA
J gene: TRBJ2-7
V gene: TRBV11-3

CDR3 protein: CASSDSREINEQFF
CDR3 DNA: TGTGCCAGCAGTGACTCCCGGGAAATCAATGAGCAGTTCTTC
D gene: NA
J gene: TRBJ2-1
V gene: TRBV6-4

CDR3 protein: CASSRGSSPYNEQFF
CDR3 DNA: TGTGCCAGCAGCCGAGGGAGTTCTCCCTACAATGAGCAGTTCTTC
D gene: NA
J gene: TRBJ2-1
V gene: TRBV3-1/TRBV3-2

CDR3 protein: CASSEGHSNQPQHF
CDR3 DNA: TGTGCCAGCAGTGAAGGCCATAGCAATCAGCCCCAGCATTTT
D gene: NA
J gene: TRBJ1-5
V gene: TRBV2

CDR3 protein: CSVVLDRGTDTQYF
CDR3 DNA: TGCAGCGTTGTATTGGACAGGGGCACAGATACGCAGTATTTT
D gene: TRBD1
J gene: TRBJ2-3
V gene: TRBV29-1

CDR3 protein: CASSYRENTEAFF
CDR3 DNA: TGTGCCAGTAGCTACAGGGAGAACACTGAAGCTTTCTTT
D gene: NA
J gene: TRBJ1-1
V gene: TRBV19

CDR3 protein: CAWSADRNYGYTF
CDR3 DNA: TGTGCCTGGAGCGCCGACAGGAACTATGGCTACACCTTC
D gene: NA
J gene: TRBJ1-2
V gene: TRBV30

CDR3 protein: CASSEVPAVAKNIQYF
CDR3 DNA: TGTGCCAGCAGTGAGGTCCCTGCTGTAGCCAAAAACATTCAGTACTTC
D gene: NA
J gene: TRBJ2-4
V gene: TRBV6-1

CDR3 protein: CASSSNVGSTEAFF
CDR3 DNA: TGCGCCAGCAGTTCCAATGTTGGGTCCACTGAAGCTTTCTTT
D gene: NA
J gene: TRBJ1-1
V gene: TRBV10-2

CDR3 protein: CASSRISGVSYNEQFF
CDR3 DNA: TGTGCCAGCAGTCGCATTAGCGGGGTTTCCTACAATGAGCAGTTCTTC
D gene: TRBD2
J gene: TRBJ2-1
V gene: TRBV27

CDR3 protein: CASSTPTDTYEQYF
CDR3 DNA: TGTGCCAGCAGTACGCCGACAGATACCTACGAGCAGTACTTC
D gene: NA
J gene: TRBJ2-7
V gene: TRBV27

CDR3 protein: CASNNLVGAEAFF
CDR3 DNA: TGTGCCAGTAACAACCTGGTTGGCGCTGAAGCTTTCTTT
D gene: NA
J gene: TRBJ1-1
V gene: TRBV19

CDR3 protein: CASSFPPGPRREKLFF
CDR3 DNA: TGTGCCAGCAGTTTTCCGCCAGGACCTCGTAGGGAAAAACTGTTTTTT
D gene: NA
J gene: TRBJ1-4
V gene: TRBV6-2/TRBV6-3

CDR3 protein: CASSLRTGKNTEAFF
CDR3 DNA: TGTGCCAGCAGCCTCAGGACAGGGAAGAACACTGAAGCTTTCTTT
D gene: TRBD1
J gene: TRBJ1-1
V gene: TRBV3-1/TRBV3-2

CDR3 protein: CASSPTIEADTQYF
CDR3 DNA: TGTGCCAGCAGTCCCACGATCGAGGCAGATACGCAGTATTTT
D gene: NA
J gene: TRBJ2-3
V gene: TRBV6-5

CDR3 protein: CASHGGRGTDTQYF
CDR3 DNA: TGTGCCAGCCACGGGGGTAGGGGCACAGATACGCAGTATTTT
D gene: NA
J gene: TRBJ2-3
V gene: TRBV9

CDR3 protein: CASSYPRGGQVTYEQYF
CDR3 DNA: TGTGCCAGCAGTTACCCGAGAGGGGGACAGGTAACCTACGAGCAGTACTTC
D gene: TRBD1
J gene: TRBJ2-7
V gene: TRBV6-2/TRBV6-3

CDR3 protein: CASSLIAGQETQYF
CDR3 DNA: TGTGCCAGCAGCCTAATAGCGGGTCAAGAGACCCAGTACTTC
D gene: TRBD2
J gene: TRBJ2-5
V gene: TRBV13

CDR3 protein: CASSLEGQLNTEAFF
CDR3 DNA: TGTGCCAGCAGCTTAGAGGGACAGCTGAACACTGAAGCTTTCTTT
D gene: TRBD1
J gene: TRBJ1-1
V gene: TRBV7-6